The 21 T cell receptor beta chains below all came from one sample that was sequenced in a study of beta chain features in type 1 diabetes. Expressed TCRB transcripts got sequenced, as all isolated RNA was reverse transcribed. Method: immunoSEQ multiplex PCR; TCRdb's copy keeps in-frame clones and lacks some. The table includes some 500,000 clones, 11% detected once. Sequencing was done on a sample of naive CD4+ T cells from blood. The receptors stem from a woman aged 18-35 years in good health.

The sample holds a few counts of this clone. The chain employs TRBV4-1 and TRBJ1-6; D may be TRBD1 (6 bases). Between the trimmed V and J ends, which lost 8 bases and 2 bases, there was a span of 13 bases. Germline assignment: CDR1 MGHRA and CDR2 YSYEKL. The CDR3 runs 15 residues. For the CDR3, the DNA is TGCGCCAGCGCCAGGGAGGGGGCCTATAATTCACCCCTCCACTTT. Encoded protein: CASAREGAYNSPLHF.

This clone showed up just a few times. The rearrangement links TRBV4-3 to TRBJ1-5; D is undetermined. Germline loops: CDR1 LGHNA, CDR2 YSLEER. The CDR3 covers 16 residues. V lost 1 base and J lost 2, with 12 bases in between. The CDR3 protein is CASSQGRVGGNQPQHF. DNA for the CDR3: TGCGCCAGCAGCCAAGGGCGGGTGGGAGGCAATCAGCCCCAGCATTTT.

This clone was observed a handful of times. The chain links TRBV11-3 to TRBJ2-1; D remains unclear. Between the trimmed V and J ends, which lost 0 bases and 0 bases, there was a span of 9 bases. The germline V gene has CDR1 SGHNT and CDR2 YENEEA. The CDR3 length is 16 residues. Here the CDR3 DNA reads TGTGCCAGCAGCTTAGATCGGGTTAGCTCCTACAATGAGCAGTTCTTC. Its protein is CASSLDRVSSYNEQFF.

This chain joins TRBV18 and TRBJ2-5; maybe TRBD1 (6 bases). Trimming removed 4 bases at V and 4 bases at J, with 10 bases between. The CDR3 spans 13 residues. CDR1 is KGHSH, CDR2 LQKENI, per germline. The CDR3: CASSLGDTETQYF. The CDR3 DNA is TGTGCCAGCTCACTTGGGGACACAGAGACCCAGTACTTC. The whole variable domain, remainder taken from reference TRBV18 and TRBJ2-5, is NAGVMQNPRHLVRRRGQEARLRCSPMKGHSHVYWYRQLPEEGLKFMVYLQKENIIDESGMPKERFSAEFPKEGPSILRIQQVVRGDSAAYFCASSLGDTETQYFGPGTRLLVL.

This sequence joins TRBV6-5 and TRBJ1-5; 7 bases line up with TRBD1. The trim removed 5 bases at V and 7 bases at J, leaving 5 bases unmatched. Germline CDR1 MNHEY, CDR2 SVGAGI. CDR3 length: 13 amino acids. In DNA form, the CDR3 reads TGTGCCAGCAGTAAGCAGGGACAGCAGCCCCAGCATTTT. Amino acids: CASSKQGQQPQHF.

The chain links TRBV5-4 to TRBJ2-7; D may match TRBD1 or TRBD2 (5 bases each). The CDR3 sequence is 14 residues long. Trimming left V 7 bases short and J 2 bases short, with 16 bases between. The germline CDR1 and CDR2 sequences are SGHNT and YYREEE (reference sequence). The chain's CDR3 is CASRRDVDTYEQYF. The CDR3 DNA is TGTGCCAGCCGAAGGGACGTCGACACCTACGAGCAGTACTTC.

This clone was observed at least ten times. At the DNA level, this CDR3 is encoded by other sequences in the same sample as well. The chain recombines TRBV14 with TRBJ2-7; D call uncertain. The CDR3 consists of 11 residues. Trimming took off 1 base at V and 4 bases at J, with 2 bases between the two ends. The germline V gene encodes CDR1 SGHDN and CDR2 FVKESK. The CDR3: CASSQGYEQYF. For the CDR3, the DNA is TGTGCCAGCAGCCAAGGTTACGAGCAGTACTTC.

This clone was counted a few times. V gene TRBV27 combines with J gene TRBJ1-1; D gene uncertain. The CDR3 sequence is 16 residues long. Trimming removed 4 bases at V and 2 bases at J, with 17 bases between. From germline, CDR1 is MNHEY and CDR2 SMNVEV (reference sequence). CDR3 nucleotide sequence: TGTGCCAGCAGTTCCCAAGTGGGAGGGAGCAACACTGAAGCTTTCTTT. Amino acids: CASSSQVGGSNTEAFF.

The chain recombines TRBV5-6 with TRBJ2-3, with TRBD1 as a possible D gene (6 bases). V lost 1 base, J lost 3 bases, and 9 bases lay in between. Germline CDR1 and CDR2: SGHDT and YYEEEE. CDR3 length: 14 residues. CDR3 DNA sequence: TGTGCCAGCAGCTTGAAGAGGGGGACAGATACGCAGTATTTT. Protein sequence: CASSLKRGTDTQYF.

This clone has more than one count but fewer than ten. J is TRBJ2-5 and V is TRBV7-3; a weak D match, TRBD2 (5 bases). V was shortened by 6 bases and J by 7 bases, with 15 bases between the two germline ends. Germline-derived CDR1 and CDR2 are SGHTA and FQGTGA. The CDR3 consists of 13 residues. CDR3 nucleotides: TGTGCCAGCAGTCTTGATCGTCGGGGGACCCAGTACTTC. Translated, it gives CASSLDRRGTQYF.

In this sample, this clone turned up once. The same CDR3 arises from other DNA sequences in this sample as well. This chain links TRBV9 with TRBJ2-5; D is undetermined. Germline V gene sequence: CDR1 SGDLS, CDR2 YYNGEE. The V end lost 0 bases, the J end lost 5 bases, and 8 bases lay between the germline ends. The CDR3 length is 13 residues. The CDR3 protein is CASSVGVRETQYF. The CDR3 nucleotides read TGTGCCAGCAGCGTAGGGGTTCGGGAGACCCAGTACTTC. Full variable domain (missing parts from reference TRBV9 and TRBJ2-5): DSGVTQTPKHLITATGQRVTLRCSPRSGDLSVYWYQQSLDQGLQFLIQYYNGEERAKGNILERFSAQQFPDLHSELNLSSLELGDSALYFCASSVGVRETQYFGPGTRLLVL.

This clone was picked up a small number of times. This sequence joins TRBV29-1 and TRBJ1-4; D is unresolved. V was cut by 2 bases and J by 7 bases, with 11 bases left in between. CDR1 and CDR2 from the germline V gene are SQVTM and ANQGSEA. CDR3 size: 13 residues. CDR3 residues: CSVERQESEKLFF. The CDR3 DNA follows: TGCAGCGTTGAAAGGCAGGAGTCTGAAAAACTGTTTTTT.

This sequence joins TRBV5-1 and TRBJ2-3, with TRBD1 matching 7 bases. This CDR3 region has 14 residues. The V gene's germline CDR1 is SGHRS and CDR2 YFSETQ. The trim removed 4 bases at V and 0 bases at J, leaving 2 bases unmatched. The CDR3 DNA is TGCGCCAGCAGCAGACAGGGTAGCACAGATACGCAGTATTTT. This translates into CASSRQGSTDTQYF.

V and J are TRBV30 and TRBJ2-1; weak D call: TRBD2 (6 bases). CDR1 is GTSNPN, CDR2 SVGIG, per germline (reference sequence). With 3 bases removed from V and 4 bases from J, the gap between germline ends came to 19 bases. The CDR3 is 16 residues long. CDR3 nucleotide sequence: TGTGCCTGGAGCCTCCGGGTCGGGAGCCGGTACAATGAGCAGTTCTTC. Protein sequence: CAWSLRVGSRYNEQFF.

This chain links TRBV19 with TRBJ1-2; perhaps TRBD1 as D (5 bases). The V gene's germline CDR1 is LNHDA and CDR2 SQIVND (reference sequence). The CDR3 has 12 amino acids. V was trimmed by 3 bases and J by 6 bases, leaving 8 bases between them. The CDR3 coding sequence is TGTGCCAGTAGTATGAAGGGGAATGGCTACACCTTC. It codes for CASSMKGNGYTF.

Here the CDR3 DNA reads TGTGCCAGTAGTACGGTCCAATTCACAGATACGCAGTATTTT. This encodes CASSTVQFTDTQYF. This chain connects TRBV19 to TRBJ2-3; D is uncertain. Per the germline V gene, CDR1 is LNHDA and CDR2 is SQIVND (reference sequence). Trimming removed 4 bases at V and 2 bases at J, with 10 bases between. This CDR3 is 14 amino acids long.

This clone was found a few times. The sample carries other DNA sequences with the same CDR3. The chain carries TRBV15 and TRBJ2-7; D may be TRBD2 (5 bases). The germline V gene encodes CDR1 LNHNV and CDR2 YYDKDF (reference sequence). V was shortened by 0 bases and J by 4 bases, with 10 bases between the two germline ends. The CDR3 is 14 residues long. The CDR3 DNA follows: TGTGCCACCAGCAGAGATCGAGGGCCGTACGAGCAGTACTTC. Residues: CATSRDRGPYEQYF.

This clone has a handful of counts. This sequence joins TRBV7-3 and TRBJ2-4; 8 nucleotides line up with TRBD1. V dropped 5 bases and J dropped 11; count of bases not matched to a gene: 8. CDR3 size: 13 residues. Germline lookup yields CDR1 SGHTA and CDR2 FQGTGA. CDR3 nucleotides: TGTGCCAGCAGCCTCCGGACAGGGCCGTTTCAGTACTTC. Protein sequence: CASSLRTGPFQYF. Full variable domain (missing parts from reference TRBV7-3 and TRBJ2-4): GAGVSQTPSNKVTEKGKYVELRCDPISGHTALYWYRQSLGQGPEFLIYFQGTGAADDSGLPNDRFFAVRPEGSVSTLKIQRTERGDSAVYLCASSLRTGPFQYFGAGTRLSVL.

This clone was recorded a few times. The sample has other DNA sequences that encode this CDR3 too. The chain employs TRBV28 and TRBJ2-7, with 12 positions matching TRBD2. J lost 2 bases, V lost 5 bases, and 1 base had no gene match. The CDR3 runs 14 residues. Germline V lookup: CDR1 MDHEN, CDR2 SYDVKM. DNA for the CDR3: TGTGCCAGCAGTCGGACTAGCGGGGCCTACGAGCAGTACGTC. This sequence encodes CASSRTSGAYEQYV.

This clone was seen a handful of times. The chain links TRBV5-6 to TRBJ2-7; TRBD1 matches 7 bases. The trim removed 5 bases at V and 5 bases at J, leaving 13 bases unmatched. Germline assignment: CDR1 SGHDT and CDR2 YYEEEE. This CDR3 is built from 15 residues. CDR3 bases: TGTGCCAGCAGTTTCCTATCACAGGGGAAGGACGAGCAGTACGTC. Translating it yields CASSFLSQGKDEQYV.

This clone appeared a few times. The V gene is TRBV18, the J gene TRBJ2-5; no clear D gene. Germline values: CDR1 KGHSH, CDR2 LQKENI. The CDR3 runs to 14 residues. The V and J ends lost 2 bases and 5 bases respectively, with 12 bases between them. The CDR3 sequence: CASSPGLMGETQYF. DNA for the CDR3: TGTGCCAGCTCACCAGGGCTCATGGGGGAGACCCAGTACTTC.